Listed below are T cell receptor beta chains from one sample, sequenced in a study of T cell changes during pregnancy in multiple sclerosis. This table comes from immunoSEQ multiplex PCR, and its TCRdb copy is limited to in-frame clones, with some not included. The table shows about 13,000 clones, with 88% occurring only once. Sequencing was performed on CD8+ T cells from peripheral blood mononuclear cells, taken in the first trimester of pregnancy. These receptor sequences come from a female donor with multiple sclerosis, enrolled in a pregnancy study. Both conserved end residues are part of each CDR3. The order of the fields is V gene, clone size, D gene, J gene, CDR3 DNA, CDR3 protein. D genes are given only for firm matches. Clone size is stated in some rows and not others, as once, few, many or a class when expanded.

V gene: TRBV2; clone size: -; D gene: TRBD1; J gene: TRBJ2-7; CDR3 DNA: TGTGCCAGCAGCGGACAGGGGTTTAGTATTTACGAGCAGTACTTC; CDR3 protein: CASSGQGFSIYEQYF
V gene: TRBV4-1; clone size: once; D gene: -; J gene: TRBJ1-2; CDR3 DNA: TGCGCCAGCTCCGCGTTAACGGACTATGGCTACACCTTC; CDR3 protein: CASSALTDYGYTF
V gene: TRBV13; clone size: -; D gene: TRBD2; J gene: TRBJ2-1; CDR3 DNA: TGTGCCAGCAGCTGGACTAGCGGGGGTGGGAATGAGCAGTTCTTC; CDR3 protein: CASSWTSGGGNEQFF
V gene: TRBV4-1; clone size: -; D gene: TRBD2; J gene: TRBJ2-7; CDR3 DNA: TGCGCCAGCAGCCGGACAACTATAGCGGGGGCCCGTCTAGGGGAGTACTTC; CDR3 protein: CASSRTTIAGARLGEYF
V gene: TRBV4-3; clone size: -; D gene: -; J gene: TRBJ1-3; CDR3 DNA: TGCGCCAGCAGCCAAGATGGCCTTTCAAACACCATATATTTT; CDR3 protein: CASSQDGLSNTIYF
V gene: TRBV15; clone size: medium-sized; D gene: -; J gene: TRBJ2-7; CDR3 DNA: TGTGCCACCAGCAGAGATAGCAGCATTCCTTCCTACGAGCAGTACTTC; CDR3 protein: CATSRDSSIPSYEQYF
V gene: TRBV7-9; clone size: -; D gene: TRBD2; J gene: TRBJ2-3; CDR3 DNA: TGTGCCAGCAGCTCGCGACTAGCGGGGGGTTACACAGATACGCAGTATTTT; CDR3 protein: CASSSRLAGGYTDTQYF
V gene: TRBV15; clone size: -; D gene: -; J gene: TRBJ1-4; CDR3 DNA: TGTGCCACCAGCAGAGGAAGGGGAGAGGGGGTTGATGAAAAACTGTTTTTT; CDR3 protein: CATSRGRGEGVDEKLFF
V gene: TRBV30; clone size: -; D gene: TRBD2; J gene: TRBJ2-4; CDR3 DNA: TGTGCCACCCCTAGCGGGGAAGCCAAAAACATTCAGTACTTC; CDR3 protein: CATPSGEAKNIQYF
V gene: TRBV30; clone size: -; D gene: -; J gene: TRBJ2-3; CDR3 DNA: TGTGCCTGGGCGTGGGGCCGTGATACGCAGTATTTT; CDR3 protein: CAWAWGRDTQYF
V gene: TRBV19; clone size: -; D gene: -; J gene: TRBJ1-1; CDR3 DNA: TGTGCCAGTAGATGGGCGGGGACTGAAGCTTTCTTT; CDR3 protein: CASRWAGTEAFF
V gene: TRBV7-9; clone size: -; D gene: TRBD1; J gene: TRBJ1-2; CDR3 DNA: TGTGCCAGCAGCTTGGGTGGACAGGGACCCTATGGCTACACCTTC; CDR3 protein: CASSLGGQGPYGYTF
V gene: TRBV7-6; clone size: -; D gene: -; J gene: TRBJ2-1; CDR3 DNA: TGTGCCAGCAGCTTAGAAGTGGGCCTAACCTACAATGAGCAGTTCTTC; CDR3 protein: CASSLEVGLTYNEQFF
V gene: TRBV7-3; clone size: -; D gene: -; J gene: TRBJ2-5; CDR3 DNA: TGTGCCAGCAGCTTAGCGGGGGCCGGGGAGACCCAGTACTTC; CDR3 protein: CASSLAGAGETQYF
V gene: TRBV6-4; clone size: -; D gene: TRBD2; J gene: TRBJ2-1; CDR3 DNA: TGTGCCAGCAGCCCCGGACTAGACTACAATGAGCAGTTCTTC; CDR3 protein: CASSPGLDYNEQFF
V gene: TRBV10-3; clone size: -; D gene: -; J gene: TRBJ1-1; CDR3 DNA: TGTGCCGCAAAAGGGGTGAACACTGAAGCTTTCTTT; CDR3 protein: CAAKGVNTEAFF
V gene: TRBV6-4; clone size: -; D gene: TRBD2; J gene: TRBJ2-3; CDR3 DNA: TGTGCCAGCAGTGGTTCTAGCGGGGGTTCAGATACGCAGTATTTT; CDR3 protein: CASSGSSGGSDTQYF
V gene: TRBV9; clone size: -; D gene: -; J gene: TRBJ1-6; CDR3 DNA: TGTGCCAGCAGCGTAGAACGGCGGAATTCACCCCTCCACTTT; CDR3 protein: CASSVERRNSPLHF
V gene: TRBV11-2; clone size: -; D gene: TRBD1; J gene: TRBJ1-3; CDR3 DNA: TGTGCCAGCAGCCCCAGGGGGCAGGGCTCCTCTGGAAACACCATATATTTT; CDR3 protein: CASSPRGQGSSGNTIYF
V gene: TRBV7-9; clone size: -; D gene: TRBD2; J gene: TRBJ2-2; CDR3 DNA: TGTGCCAGCAGCTTACTAGCGGGGGGGCGTACCGGGGAGCTGTTTTTT; CDR3 protein: CASSLLAGGRTGELFF
V gene: TRBV23-1; clone size: -; D gene: -; J gene: TRBJ2-1; CDR3 DNA: TGCGCCAGCAGTCGGCGACACCCCCGGCAGTTCTTC; CDR3 protein: CASSRRHPRQFF
V gene: TRBV27; clone size: -; D gene: -; J gene: TRBJ1-1; CDR3 DNA: TGTGCCAGCAGTTTGGGGGCGCGGACTGAAGCTTTCTTT; CDR3 protein: CASSLGARTEAFF
V gene: TRBV30; clone size: -; D gene: -; J gene: TRBJ2-7; CDR3 DNA: TGTGCCTGGGGGTGGGACGGGGGTTCCTACGAGCAGTACTTC; CDR3 protein: CAWGWDGGSYEQYF